This T cell receptor beta chain is drawn from a study of metastatic and nonmetastatic thyroid tumors. Thyroid surgery took place with no prior treatment in any patient. TCRdb recomputed clones from the PCR reads via MiXCR. The repertoire holds 30,000 to 35,000 clones, less than 30% seen once, with about 32% in the top ten. This CDR3 has 15 amino acids. In germline, CDR1 is MNHEY, CDR2 SVGAGI. Trimming cost V 0 bases and J 1 base; bases outside gene matches: 0. This clone was counted only a few times. This chain uses TRBV6-5 with TRBJ2-3; TRBD2 matches 8 bases. The receptor was derived from a female donor with papillary thyroid cancer or a benign thyroid nodule (not recorded which). Some clones in this sample may be carry-over from other donors' samples. Sequenced material: blood. The CDR3 DNA follows: TGTGCCAGCAGTTACTCTAGCGGGGGCACAGATACGCAGTATTTT. Protein: CASSYSSGGTDTQYF.